This is a list of T cell receptor beta chains from one sample in a study of blood T cell repertoires in COVID-19. Data came from immunoSEQ multiplex PCR; TCRdb stores just in-frame clones and leaves some out. The data contain roughly 38,000 clones, about 82% of them singletons. Sequencing was done on a sample of peripheral blood. All receptors derive from a human donor in a cohort sampled during active COVID-19. The CDR3 runs from the conserved cysteine through the conserved F or W.

V | CDR3
TRBV28 | CASSQNDWSSYNEQFF
TRBV2 | CASTQNQGITEAFF
TRBV2 | CASSEGGGAGETQYF
TRBV9 | CASSVGTGGMNTEAFF
TRBV3-1/TRBV3-2 | CASSQAVAKNIQYF
TRBV6-6 | CASAPGQGTTEAFF
TRBV6-4 | CASSDSAGRPNEQFF
TRBV12-3/TRBV12-4 | CASSLRVNTEAFF
TRBV7-2 | CASATFGPSGGKTQYF
TRBV28 | CASRATYSTDTQYF
TRBV9 | CASSVASGGSVYEQYF
TRBV3-1/TRBV3-2 | CASSNKDRGFYGYTF
TRBV27 | CASSSTRYEQYF
TRBV15 | CATSRDGGVDTIYF
TRBV2 | CASSVEIYSYNSPLHF
TRBV2 | CASRLAGGPYETQYF
TRBV28 | CASSPRTTRLGELFF
TRBV9 | CASSGGGTANTEAFF
TRBV5-1 | CASKNSPRTANTGELFF
TRBV7-2 | CASSLLGSQVDEQYF
TRBV5-1 | CASSRDSKETQYF
TRBV2 | CASTQGTGANQPQHF
TRBV6-5 | CASRPTGGSTEAFF
TRBV28 | CASTSGGTGLSRQYF
TRBV5-4 | CASSLFSPGGSKNIQYF
TRBV3-1/TRBV3-2 | CASSPRGGGTYGYTF
TRBV5-8 | CASSLEFGASSYNSPLHF